These T cell receptor beta chains were read from a single sample in a study of cytomegalovirus exposure and HLA in healthy donors. Some clones are missing from TCRdb's copy, which holds only in-frame ones; the method was immunoSEQ multiplex PCR. The profile shows about 250,000 clones, roughly 87% of them singletons. Input material: PBMCs. These receptors were taken from a man aged 18 to 29 in good health and CMV-seropositive. CDR3s include the opening cysteine and the closing phenylalanine or tryptophan. A D gene is named only where the DNA matches it firmly. Only part of the rows carry a size: once, few, many, or a class if the clone is expanded.

cdr3_length: 15
j_call: TRBJ2-7
clone_size: -
d_call: -
v_call: TRBV28
cdr3_aa: CASSLLGEDSYEQYF
cdr3_nt: TGTGCCAGCAGTTTATTGGGGGAGGACTCCTACGAGCAGTACTTC

cdr3_length: 15
j_call: TRBJ2-2
clone_size: -
d_call: -
v_call: TRBV6-1
cdr3_aa: CASSDPRGNTGELFF
cdr3_nt: TGTGCCAGCAGTGACCCCCGTGGGAACACCGGGGAGCTGTTTTTT

cdr3_length: 14
j_call: TRBJ2-1
clone_size: -
d_call: -
v_call: TRBV10-1
cdr3_aa: CASSEFRNPDEQFF
cdr3_nt: TGCGCCAGCAGTGAGTTTCGCAACCCAGATGAGCAGTTCTTC

cdr3_length: 10
j_call: TRBJ1-5
clone_size: few
d_call: -
v_call: TRBV29-1
cdr3_aa: CSVGHQPQHF
cdr3_nt: TGCAGCGTTGGGCATCAGCCCCAGCATTTT

cdr3_length: 13
j_call: TRBJ1-5
clone_size: -
d_call: -
v_call: TRBV19
cdr3_aa: CASSRDKNQPQHF
cdr3_nt: TGTGCCAGTAGTAGGGACAAAAATCAGCCCCAGCATTTT

cdr3_length: 17
j_call: TRBJ2-1
clone_size: -
d_call: TRBD2
v_call: TRBV7-2
cdr3_aa: CASSPGLVAGTYNEQFF
cdr3_nt: TGTGCCAGCAGCCCCGGGTTGGTAGCGGGGACGTACAATGAGCAGTTCTTC

cdr3_length: 16
j_call: TRBJ2-3
clone_size: -
d_call: -
v_call: TRBV5-8
cdr3_aa: CASSFSQGGIVDTQYF
cdr3_nt: TGTGCCAGCAGCTTCTCGCAGGGAGGAATCGTAGATACGCAGTATTTT

cdr3_length: 14
j_call: TRBJ2-1
clone_size: -
d_call: TRBD1
v_call: TRBV5-1
cdr3_aa: CASSLGTGYNEQFF
cdr3_nt: TGCGCCAGCAGCTTGGGGACAGGGTACAATGAGCAGTTCTTC

cdr3_length: 15
j_call: TRBJ2-1
clone_size: -
d_call: TRBD2
v_call: TRBV19
cdr3_aa: CASEDSGSSYNEQFF
cdr3_nt: TGTGCCAGTGAAGATAGCGGGAGCTCCTACAATGAGCAGTTCTTC

cdr3_length: 15
j_call: TRBJ2-1
clone_size: many
d_call: TRBD2
v_call: TRBV6-4
cdr3_aa: CASSDKAGAYNEQFF
cdr3_nt: TGTGCCAGCAGTGACAAAGCGGGAGCCTACAATGAGCAGTTCTTC

cdr3_length: 11
j_call: TRBJ2-7
clone_size: -
d_call: -
v_call: TRBV25-1
cdr3_aa: CASGQSYEQYF
cdr3_nt: TGTGCCAGCGGACAGTCCTACGAGCAGTACTTC

cdr3_length: 14
j_call: TRBJ1-2
clone_size: -
d_call: TRBD1
v_call: TRBV7-2
cdr3_aa: CASSFRTGEYGYTF
cdr3_nt: TGTGCCAGCAGCTTTAGGACAGGGGAATATGGCTACACCTTC